A single sample gave rise to the 26 T cell receptor beta chains below, sequenced in a study of shared clonotypes between healthy human individuals (dated by TCRdb to the early 2020s). Library creation used the immunoSEQ multiplex PCR assay. TCRdb re-hosts the immuneACCESS table, in-frame sequences only. Its copies lack some clones; in the studies checked, an unresolved V gene accounts for under half of them, and the cause for the rest is not known. This sample holds over 2 million clones; 85% to 95% were observed only once. The ten biggest clones cover more than 0.1% of the sample. Material for sequencing was naive CD4+ T cells sorted from blood. The cell subset or site label on this specimen signifies: CD45RA+ positively selected. The receptor set was obtained from a man in his late teens or twenties in good health.

The rearrangement uses TRBV2 and TRBJ2-5, with 9 positions matching TRBD2. With 6 bases clipped from V and 1 base from J, the junction kept 3 bases outside the gene matches. Germline CDR1 reads SNHLY; CDR2 reads FYNNEI. This CDR3 has 14 residues. In DNA form, the CDR3 reads TGTGCCAGCAGCCGGACTAGCGTCCAAGAGACCCAGTACTTC. Translated, it gives CASSRTSVQETQYF.

About this clone: A junction end diverges from the germline sequence, so it may reflect a read error. The rearrangement joins TRBV5-1 to TRBJ2-3; D gene ambiguous. CDR1 is SGHRS and CDR2 is YFSETQ in the germline V gene. CDR3 length: 14 amino acids. The CDR3 reads CASSLVTPGDTQYF. The CDR3 DNA reads as TGCGCCAGTAGCTTGGTAACCCCTGGAGATACGCAGTATTTT.

The chain is built from TRBV7-8 and TRBJ2-7; D is ambiguous. Trimming stripped 3 bases from V and 6 bases from J, with 6 bases between. Per germline, CDR1 SGHVS and CDR2 FQNEAQ. The CDR3 consists of 11 residues. The CDR3, as DNA: TGTGCCAGCAGCTTCGCCTCCGAGCAGTACTTC. Translation gives CASSFASEQYF.

This clone has a single count. The J gene is TRBJ1-2, the V gene TRBV29-1; D is perhaps TRBD1 (5 bases). CDR3 length: 12 amino acids. The V gene's germline CDR1 is SQVTM and CDR2 ANQGSEA. Trimming cost V 6 bases and J 6 bases, with 14 bases left between them. DNA for the CDR3: TGCAGCGTCCCCGTGGGGGGTGATGGCTACACCTTC. It yields the protein CSVPVGGDGYTF. Combining the CDR3 with reference TRBV29-1 and TRBJ1-2 gives the whole variable domain SAVISQKPSRDICQRGTSLTIQCQVDSQVTMMFWYRQQPGQSLTLIATANQGSEATYESGFVIDKFPISRPNLTFSTLTVSNMSPEDSSIYLCSVPVGGDGYTFGSGTRLTVV.

The count of this clone is one. The V call is TRBV4-1, the J call TRBJ2-7; D is unclear. Germline V CDR1 and CDR2: MGHRA, YSYEKL. This CDR3 is 16 amino acids long. Trimming shortened V by 4 bases and J by 0 bases, and 16 bases separated the two germline ends. DNA for the CDR3: TGCGCCAGCAGCCGCTATGGGCGGTCCAGCTCCTACGAGCAGTACTTC. Protein sequence: CASSRYGRSSSYEQYF.

The rearrangement joins TRBV15 to TRBJ1-2, with a tentative D call TRBD1 (5 bases). CDR3 size: 15 residues. The germline CDR1 and CDR2 sequences are LNHNV and YYDKDF (reference sequence). The V and J ends lost 3 bases and 7 bases respectively, with 18 bases between them. CDR3 bases: TGTGCCACCAGCAGGAGGGACGGGTCCTTAGGTGGCTACACCTTC. It specifies CATSRRDGSLGGYTF.

V usage is TRBV6-5 and J usage is TRBJ1-2, with D uncertain. This CDR3 has 14 residues. V shed 6 bases and J shed 7 bases, with 18 bases lying between them. Germline loops: CDR1 MNHEY, CDR2 SVGAGI. The DNA of the CDR3 is TGTGCCAGCAGCCCTCTCAGAATGACCTCTGGCTACACCTTC. The encoded protein is CASSPLRMTSGYTF.

In this sample, this clone turned up once. The CDR3 spells CASSEGGFPQGYTF. CDR3 DNA: TGTGCCAGCAGTGAAGGCGGGTTTCCGCAAGGCTACACCTTC. The gene calls are TRBV6-1 and TRBJ1-2; D not resolved. Germline assignment: CDR1 MNHNS and CDR2 SASEGT. This CDR3 spans 14 amino acids. Trimming removed 1 base at V and 8 bases at J, with 14 bases between.

This sequence joins TRBV9 and TRBJ1-4; no clear D. The CDR3 runs 14 residues. Germline CDR1 and CDR2: SGDLS and YYNGEE. Deletions cut 1 base from V and 4 bases from J, with 8 bases between. CDR3 sequence (DNA): TGTGCCAGCAGCGTATTGGGCAGTAATGAAAAACTGTTTTTT. Translating it yields CASSVLGSNEKLFF.

The chain combines TRBV5-6 with TRBJ2-3, with D unresolved. This CDR3 contains 14 residues. Germline V gene sequence: CDR1 SGHDT, CDR2 YYEEEE. With 3 bases removed from V and 2 bases from J, the gap between germline ends came to 10 bases. CDR3 loop: CASSSVSTTDTQYF. CDR3 DNA: TGTGCCAGCAGCTCTGTTAGCACCACAGATACGCAGTATTTT. Together with reference TRBV5-6 and TRBJ2-3, the CDR3 gives the full variable domain: DAGVTQSPTHLIKTRGQQVTLRCSPKSGHDTVSWYQQALGQGPQFIFQYYEEEERQRGNFPDRFSGHQFPNYSSELNVNALLLGDSALYLCASSSVSTTDTQYFGPGTRLTVL.

The rearrangement joins TRBV6-1 to TRBJ2-4; 11 nucleotides agree with TRBD1. V shed 4 bases and J 0 bases; nucleotides not matched to a gene: 5. The germline CDR1 and CDR2 sequences are MNHNS and SASEGT. This CDR3 has 17 amino acids. The CDR3 protein is CASSAGTGGLAKNIQYF. The CDR3 nucleotides read TGTGCCAGCAGTGCCGGGACAGGGGGATTAGCCAAAAACATTCAGTACTTC.

As DNA, the CDR3 is TGTGCCAGCATTGGAGCCGTGAGCACTGAAGCTTTCTTT. The encoded protein is CASIGAVSTEAFF. V gene TRBV28 combines with J gene TRBJ1-1; D remains ambiguous. Per germline, CDR1 MDHEN and CDR2 SYDVKM. The CDR3 is made up of 13 amino acids. Trimming cost V 7 bases and J 4 bases, with 13 bases left between them.

This clone is a singleton in its sample. The V and J genes are TRBV7-9 and TRBJ2-7; 12 bases agree with TRBD2. V shed 4 bases, J shed 5 bases, and the junction held 3 bases outside the gene matches. Germline CDR1 and CDR2: SEHNR and FQNEAQ (reference sequence). The CDR3 has 14 amino acids. The CDR3 region has the DNA TGTGCCAGCAGCTCCGGACTAGCGGGAAACGAGCAGTACTTC. Translation: CASSSGLAGNEQYF.

This sequence joins TRBV6-1 and TRBJ1-5; TRBD1 matches 7 bases. The CDR3 consists of 16 residues. Trimming at V came to 6 bases and at J to 0 bases, leaving 8 bases not matched to a gene. Germline V gene lookup returns CDR1 MNHNS and CDR2 SASEGT. The CDR3 DNA sequence: TGTGCCAGCAGAGAAACAGGGGCTTATAGCAATCAGCCCCAGCATTTT. Its protein product is CASRETGAYSNQPQHF.

The rearrangement joins TRBV6-6 to TRBJ1-2, with D uncertain. CDR1 is MNHNY, CDR2 SVGAGI, per germline (reference sequence). Trimming cost V 2 bases and J 5 bases, with 12 bases left between them. CDR3 length: 14 amino acids. The CDR3 protein is CASSYPEGGYGYTF. DNA of the CDR3: TGTGCCAGCAGTTACCCCGAGGGTGGGTATGGCTACACCTTC.

V usage is TRBV29-1 and J usage is TRBJ2-1, with 8 bases identical to TRBD2. This CDR3 contains 15 residues. Trimming at V came to 1 base and at J to 8 bases, leaving 10 bases not matched to a gene. CDR1 is SQVTM and CDR2 is ANQGSEA in the germline V gene. Here the CDR3 DNA reads TGCAGCGTTGAAGGGGAGCGGGGGAGTTTTTATGAGCAGTTCTTC. Translating gives CSVEGERGSFYEQFF.

The chain couples TRBV11-2 to TRBJ2-3; D gene ambiguous. Germline CDR1 is SGHAT and CDR2 is FQNNGV. This CDR3 is built from 14 residues. V was shortened by 1 base and J by 4 bases, with 9 bases between the two germline ends. CDR3 in amino acids: CASSLGGSSDTQYF. CDR3 coding DNA: TGTGCCAGCAGCTTAGGAGGCAGCTCAGATACGCAGTATTTT.

The CDR3 coding sequence is TGCGCCAGCAGCTTGGTCGAATCGGGCGAAAAACTGTTTTTT. Its translation is CASSLVESGEKLFF. The chain couples TRBV5-1 to TRBJ1-4; D not certain. In germline, CDR1 is SGHRS, CDR2 YFSETQ. The CDR3 runs to 14 residues. Trimming removed 0 bases at V and 8 bases at J, with 11 bases between.

The rearrangement joins TRBV12-5 to TRBJ2-1, with a weak D call TRBD2 (5 bases). From germline, CDR1 is LGHNT and CDR2 FRNRAP. The CDR3 runs to 15 residues. With 6 bases removed from V and 7 bases from J, the gap between germline ends came to 19 bases. Written as DNA, the CDR3 is TGTGCTAGTGGGACCCGACTGGGAGCCACGAATGAGCAGTTCTTC. It translates to CASGTRLGATNEQFF.

Notes on this clone: A junction end diverges from the germline sequence, so it may reflect a read error. The V gene is TRBV7-7, the J gene TRBJ2-1; the D gene could be TRBD1 or TRBD2 (6 bases each). Germline loops: CDR1 SSHAT, CDR2 FNYEAQ (reference sequence). The CDR3 contains 14 residues. CDR3 in amino acids: CASSLGGPAAEQFF. The CDR3 DNA reads TGTGCTAGCAGCTTAGGGGGGCCCGCCGCTGAGCAGTTCTTC.

The chain couples TRBV6-5 to TRBJ2-7; D is uncertain. The length of the CDR3 is 11 residues. Germline CDR1 and CDR2: MNHEY and SVGAGI. With 8 bases removed from V and 6 bases from J, the gap between germline ends came to 11 bases. The CDR3 bases are TGTGCCAGCTCTATCGGCTTCGAGCAGTACTTC. It translates to CASSIGFEQYF.

The CDR3 region is CASSQVRGNTIYF. The CDR3 DNA is TGCGCCAGCAGCCAAGTCCGGGGGAACACCATATATTTT. The chain employs TRBV4-3 and TRBJ1-3, with a possible D match to TRBD1 (5 bases). Germline assignment: CDR1 LGHNA and CDR2 YSLEER. V lost 1 base and J 7 bases, leaving 8 bases between the germline ends. The CDR3 loop spans 13 amino acids.

The V gene is TRBV11-2, the J gene TRBJ2-7; 11 nucleotides line up with TRBD2. Trimming removed 5 bases from V and 3 bases from J; junction bases left unmatched: 9. Germline CDR1 and CDR2: SGHAT and FQNNGV. CDR3 size: 16 residues. CDR3 DNA: TGTGCCAGCAGCCAAGGAGGACTAGCGGGTCTCTACGAGCAGTACTTC. This sequence encodes CASSQGGLAGLYEQYF.

CDR3 sequence reads: CASSNTFTDTQYF. CDR3 DNA: TGTGCCAGCAGTAACACGTTCACAGATACGCAGTATTTT. The chain joins TRBV6-6 to TRBJ2-3; D remains ambiguous. The CDR3 runs to 13 residues. Germline CDR1 and CDR2: MNHNY and SVGAGI (reference sequence). Trimming shortened V by 5 bases and J by 2 bases, and 8 bases separated the two germline ends.

The chain links TRBV11-2 to TRBJ2-7, with TRBD2 identical over 11 bases. Germline CDR1 reads SGHAT; CDR2 reads FQNNGV. The trim removed 1 base at V and 4 bases at J, leaving 3 bases unmatched. The CDR3 totals 15 residues. CDR3 amino acids: CASSLVSSGRYEQYF. CDR3 nucleotides: TGTGCCAGCAGCTTAGTCTCTAGCGGGAGGTACGAGCAGTACTTC.

The chain couples TRBV2 to TRBJ1-6, with D unclear. The CDR3 spans 14 residues. Deletions cut 7 bases from V and 1 base from J, with 8 bases between. Looked up from germline, CDR1 is SNHLY and CDR2 is FYNNEI. The DNA for the CDR3 is TGTGCCAGCAATCGATTGTCCTATAATTCACCCCTCCACTTT. Encoded protein: CASNRLSYNSPLHF.